This is a list of T cell receptor beta chains from one sample in a study of blood T cell repertoires in COVID-19. This table comes from immunoSEQ multiplex PCR, and its TCRdb copy is limited to in-frame clones, with some not included. The data hold 60,000 to 70,000 clones, with around 90% observed a single time. The sample comprised peripheral blood. These receptor sequences come from a human donor in a cohort sampled during active COVID-19. Each CDR3 is given with its conserved first and last residue. D genes are given only for firm matches. Not every row has a clone size; where given, it reads once, few, many or a size class.

d_gene	len	v_gene	abundance	j_gene	CDR3nt	CDR3aa
TRBD2	17	TRBV7-2	NA	TRBJ2-1	TGTGCCAGCAGCCCACCGGGACTAGCGGGGGGGCAAGGTGAGCAGTTCTTC	CASSPPGLAGGQGEQFF
NA	13	TRBV27	NA	TRBJ2-2	TGTGCCTCCGCAGGGGTGAACACCGGGGAGCTGTTTTTT	CASAGVNTGELFF
NA	16	TRBV5-5	NA	TRBJ2-1	TGTGCCAGCAGACCCTCAGGGGGGCAGACCTACAATGAGCAGTTCTTC	CASRPSGGQTYNEQFF
TRBD2	14	TRBV2	NA	TRBJ2-1	TGTGCCAGCAGTGGCGGGGGGTCCTACAATGAGCAGTTCTTC	CASSGGGSYNEQFF
NA	15	TRBV6-2/TRBV6-3	NA	TRBJ2-7	TGTGCCAGCAGTTACTCGAGGTCTTACTCCTACGAGCAGTACTTC	CASSYSRSYSYEQYF
NA	11	TRBV19	NA	TRBJ2-7	TGTGCCAGTAGTAGTGGGGGGAGACAGTACTTC	CASSSGGRQYF
TRBD2	18	TRBV3-1/TRBV3-2	NA	TRBJ2-5	TGTGCCAGCAGCCGGGCCGGGACTAGCGGGAGGGCCAGGGAGACCCAGTACTTC	CASSRAGTSGRARETQYF
NA	14	TRBV7-2	NA	TRBJ1-2	TGTGCCAGCAGCTTCAGGTCAGGGCCCTATGGCTACACCTTC	CASSFRSGPYGYTF
TRBD2	16	TRBV6-1	NA	TRBJ2-3	TGTGCCAGCAGTGAATCTGTAGCGGGAGTGGAAGATACGCAGTATTTT	CASSESVAGVEDTQYF
TRBD1	15	TRBV19	NA	TRBJ1-1	TGTGCCACCGCCGATCCCGACAGGGCCGTTGCGGGAGCTTTCTTT	CATADPDRAVAGAFF
NA	14	TRBV19	few	TRBJ2-7	TGTGCCAGTAGTATGCCCCCCACCTACGGCGAGCAGTACTTC	CASSMPPTYGEQYF
TRBD1	15	TRBV27	NA	TRBJ1-1	TGTGCCAGCAGTTTAACGGCAGGGGGCCGGGCTGAAGCTTTCTTT	CASSLTAGGRAEAFF
NA	12	TRBV12-3/TRBV12-4	NA	TRBJ2-4	TGTGCCAGCAGTTTAGAATCGGTCATTCAGTACTTC	CASSLESVIQYF
NA	14	TRBV7-9	NA	TRBJ2-2	TGTGCCAGCAGCTTACCTGAGGTTCCCGGGGAGCTGTTTTTT	CASSLPEVPGELFF
TRBD1	15	TRBV4-2	NA	TRBJ1-4	TGTGCCAGCGGTGAACCGGGACAGCATAATGAAAAACTGTTTTTT	CASGEPGQHNEKLFF
TRBD2	20	TRBV4-2	NA	TRBJ2-4	TGTGCCAGCAGCCTCGGGGGACTAGCGGAGGGGGAGGGAGCCAAAAACATTCAGTACTTC	CASSLGGLAEGEGAKNIQYF
TRBD2	15	TRBV15	NA	TRBJ2-7	TGTGCCACCAGCAGAGGAGCGGGAGGAGGCTACGAGCAGTACTTC	CATSRGAGGGYEQYF
NA	14	TRBV4-1	NA	TRBJ1-2	TGCGCCAGCAGCCAAGATCCACTTAACTATGGCTACACCTTC	CASSQDPLNYGYTF
NA	13	TRBV25-1	NA	TRBJ1-1	TGTGCCAGCAGTCGGGTAGAGGTCGCTGAAGCTTTCTTT	CASSRVEVAEAFF
NA	17	TRBV14	NA	TRBJ1-1	TGTGCCAGCAGCCCGTCGGGGGGGCTCCTAATGAACACTGAAGCTTTCTTT	CASSPSGGLLMNTEAFF
NA	16	TRBV28	NA	TRBJ2-2	TGTGCCAGCAGAGGCAGCGTACCTTTGAACACCGGGGAGCTGTTTTTT	CASRGSVPLNTGELFF
NA	14	TRBV28	NA	TRBJ1-2	TGTGCCAGCAGTTTTAGTGGGACACGGAAAACCTACACCTTC	CASSFSGTRKTYTF
TRBD1	16	TRBV19	NA	TRBJ1-2	TGTGCCAGTAGTACCCCCCCGGGACAGAATAACTATGGCTACACCTTC	CASSTPPGQNNYGYTF
NA	14	TRBV11-2	NA	TRBJ2-3	TGTGCCAGCAGCTTACTACTAGAGACAGATACGCAGTATTTT	CASSLLLETDTQYF
TRBD2	18	TRBV3-1/TRBV3-2	NA	TRBJ2-6	TGTGCCAGCAGCCAAGATACGCTAGCGGGAGCTGGGGCCAACGTCCTGACTTTC	CASSQDTLAGAGANVLTF
TRBD1	13	TRBV11-2	NA	TRBJ1-1	TGTGCCAGCAGCACAGACAGGGACACTGAAGCTTTCTTT	CASSTDRDTEAFF
TRBD1	21	TRBV4-3	NA	TRBJ2-7	TGCGCCAGCAGCCAAGCGCTTGGGACAGGGCAGTCTTGGTTACCCAACTACGAGCAGTACTTC	CASSQALGTGQSWLPNYEQYF
TRBD1	17	TRBV19	once	TRBJ2-6	TGTGCCAGTAGGAGGGGACAGGGGGCCTCTGGGGCCAACGTCCTGACTTTC	CASRRGQGASGANVLTF
NA	13	TRBV11-3	NA	TRBJ2-1	TGTGCCAGCAGCGGCGGGCTAGACAATGAGCAGTTCTTC	CASSGGLDNEQFF
NA	14	TRBV6-2/TRBV6-3	NA	TRBJ2-3	TGTGCCAGCAGTTGGTCGGGGATTAGGGATACGCAGTATTTT	CASSWSGIRDTQYF
TRBD1	14	TRBV19	NA	TRBJ1-1	TGTGCCAGTAGTATACGGGACAGGGGCGCTGAAGCTTTCTTT	CASSIRDRGAEAFF
TRBD2	19	TRBV7-3	NA	TRBJ2-3	TGTGCCAGCAGCTTAATGTCAAGCGGGGGGATACCTAGCACAGATACGCAGTATTTT	CASSLMSSGGIPSTDTQYF
NA	14	TRBV19	NA	TRBJ1-5	TGTGCCAGTAGTATGCCGCGCAGGAATCAGCCCCAGCATTTT	CASSMPRRNQPQHF
NA	13	TRBV7-6	few	TRBJ1-1	TGTGCCAGCAGCTACGCGGAGGACACTGAAGCTTTCTTT	CASSYAEDTEAFF
TRBD1	13	TRBV19	NA	TRBJ1-4	TGTGCCAGTACCGGGACAGGGGATGAAAAACTGTTTTTT	CASTGTGDEKLFF
TRBD1	16	TRBV7-9	few	TRBJ1-3	TGTGCCAGCAGCTTAGTGGGACAGCTCTCTGGAAACACCATATATTTT	CASSLVGQLSGNTIYF
NA	16	TRBV28	NA	TRBJ2-5	TGTGCCAGCAGTTTAAGTGGAGGAAACCCTCAAGAGACCCAGTACTTC	CASSLSGGNPQETQYF
NA	15	TRBV7-8	NA	TRBJ2-7	TGTGCCAGCAGCTATCAGGGCTTAGTATCCTACGAGCAGTACTTC	CASSYQGLVSYEQYF
TRBD1	16	TRBV18	NA	TRBJ2-6	TGTGCCAGCTCATCCGGGACAGACTCTGGGGCCAACGTCCTGACTTTC	CASSSGTDSGANVLTF
TRBD1	15	TRBV6-5	NA	TRBJ1-5	TGTGCCAGCAGCCGAACCGACAGGGAAGATCAGCCCCAGCATTTT	CASSRTDREDQPQHF
TRBD1	14	TRBV6-1	NA	TRBJ2-7	TGTGCCAGCAGTGAACGGACAGGGAGTCAGGAGCAGTACTTC	CASSERTGSQEQYF
TRBD2	15	TRBV6-1	NA	TRBJ2-1	TGTGCCAGCAGTGAAACTAGCGGGGGGCGGTACGAGCAGTTCTTC	CASSETSGGRYEQFF
TRBD1	15	TRBV2	NA	TRBJ1-1	TGTGCCAGCAGTGATCCCCAGACAGGGGCCCATGAAGCTTTCTTT	CASSDPQTGAHEAFF
NA	17	TRBV5-1	NA	TRBJ2-3	TGCGCCAGCAGCTTGACGCTGGCGGGTCCAAGCACAGATACGCAGTATTTT	CASSLTLAGPSTDTQYF
NA	14	TRBV27	NA	TRBJ2-5	TGTGCCAGCAGTTCTCCGGGTCGCGGGGAGACCCAGTACTTC	CASSSPGRGETQYF
NA	14	TRBV7-9	NA	TRBJ2-1	TGTGCCAGCAGCTTTAGGAGCTCCTACAATGAGCAGTTCTTC	CASSFRSSYNEQFF
NA	13	TRBV18	NA	TRBJ2-7	TGTGCCAGCTCACCACCGTCGTCAGACGAGCAGTACTTC	CASSPPSSDEQYF
NA	15	TRBV25-1	NA	TRBJ2-7	TGTGCCAGCAGCCCATTTAGGGGTAAGGACTACGAGCAGTACTTC	CASSPFRGKDYEQYF
NA	13	TRBV2	NA	TRBJ2-2	TGTGCCAGCAGTATTGCGCGAGGAGGGGAGCTGTTTTTT	CASSIARGGELFF
NA	13	TRBV28	NA	TRBJ1-2	TGTGCCAGCAGTACAGGGTTCGGCTATGGCTACACCTTC	CASSTGFGYGYTF
NA	17	TRBV19	NA	TRBJ1-3	TGTGCCAGTAGTATTTATTTCGTCGGGGGTGAAGCAGACACCATATATTTT	CASSIYFVGGEADTIYF
TRBD2	16	TRBV25-1	NA	TRBJ2-3	TGTGCCAGCAGGGAAACTAGCGGTTCTAGCACAGATACGCAGTATTTT	CASRETSGSSTDTQYF
TRBD1	15	TRBV27	NA	TRBJ2-1	TGTGCCAGCAGTTTTCGGAGCCGACAGGGGGCGATTCGGTTCTTC	CASSFRSRQGAIRFF
TRBD2	16	TRBV7-6	NA	TRBJ2-1	TGTGCCAGCAGCTTAATTAGTAGCGGGGGGGCCAGTGAGCAGTTCTTC	CASSLISSGGASEQFF
NA	14	TRBV19	NA	TRBJ2-2	TGTGCCAGTAGTATTTCCGTGAACACCGGGGAGCTGTTTTTT	CASSISVNTGELFF
NA	13	TRBV3-1/TRBV3-2	NA	TRBJ2-1	TGTGCCAGCAGCCAAGACCGCTACAATGAGCAGTTCTTC	CASSQDRYNEQFF
NA	19	TRBV4-1	once	TRBJ1-5	TGCGCCAGCAGCCAAGTATTGGGCAGGGCCGGGTATAGCAATCAGCCCCAGCATTTT	CASSQVLGRAGYSNQPQHF
NA	17	TRBV11-2	NA	TRBJ2-2	TGTGCCAGCAGCCCCGGGGAGTGGGAGAGAAACACCGGGGAGCTGTTTTTT	CASSPGEWERNTGELFF
TRBD1	14	TRBV10-3	NA	TRBJ2-7	TGTGCCACTTCTTTCGGACAGGCCTCCTACGAGCAGTACTTC	CATSFGQASYEQYF